This is a list of T cell receptor beta chains from one sample in a study of T cell responses to AZD1222 COVID-19 vaccine. Assay: immunoSEQ multiplex PCR; the TCRdb copy retains only in-frame clones and omits some. The sample lists 200,000 to 250,000 clones; roughly 94% were seen once. The specimen was peripheral blood, collected 28 days after the second dose of the MenACWY control vaccine. The source is an adult who received the MenACWY meningococcal vaccine as a control. CDR3s include the opening cysteine and the closing phenylalanine or tryptophan. Fields, in order: CDR3 DNA, CDR3 protein, D gene, J gene, V gene, clone size, CDR3 length. The D gene is left open where the match is weak. For some rows the clone size is stated as once, few or many, or as a class when expanded; others skip it.

DNA: TGTGCCAGCTCACCACCGAGGGGTGGGAGGGACGAAAAACTGTTTTTT
CDR3: CASSPPRGGRDEKLFF
D: -
J: TRBJ1-4
V: TRBV18
size: -
length: 16

DNA: TGTGCCTGGAGCCCAGGACGTTTGGGCTACACCTTC
CDR3: CAWSPGRLGYTF
D: -
J: TRBJ1-2
V: TRBV30
size: -
length: 12

DNA: TGTGCCAGCAGTCCGGGACAGAGGAGCTCCTACGAGCAGTACTTC
CDR3: CASSPGQRSSYEQYF
D: TRBD1
J: TRBJ2-7
V: TRBV6-2/TRBV6-3
size: -
length: 15

DNA: TGTGCCAGCAGTTCTCCGGGACAGGGTTATGGCTACACCTTC
CDR3: CASSSPGQGYGYTF
D: TRBD1
J: TRBJ1-2
V: TRBV28
size: -
length: 14

DNA: TGTGCCAGCAGCTTCCAGGGTTCCTACGAGCAGTACTTC
CDR3: CASSFQGSYEQYF
D: -
J: TRBJ2-7
V: TRBV7-2
size: -
length: 13

DNA: TGTGCCAGCAGCTCTGGGCCGGGACCAGCAGCAGATACGCAGTATTTT
CDR3: CASSSGPGPAADTQYF
D: -
J: TRBJ2-3
V: TRBV7-6
size: -
length: 16

DNA: TGTGCCAGCAGCCAAGGTTTAGGTGAGCAGTTCTTC
CDR3: CASSQGLGEQFF
D: -
J: TRBJ2-1
V: TRBV5-5
size: once
length: 12

DNA: TGTGCCAGCAGTTACTCTGGTCAGGGGGGCCCTGGCTACACCTTC
CDR3: CASSYSGQGGPGYTF
D: TRBD1
J: TRBJ1-2
V: TRBV6-5
size: once
length: 15

DNA: TGTGCCAGCAGTTCTGCGGCCAACGTCCTGACTTTC
CDR3: CASSSAANVLTF
D: -
J: TRBJ2-6
V: TRBV27
size: once
length: 12

DNA: TGTGCCAGCGGGCTCAAGAGGACGTACGAGCAGTACTTC
CDR3: CASGLKRTYEQYF
D: -
J: TRBJ2-7
V: TRBV28
size: -
length: 13

DNA: TGTGCCAGCAGTGATTGGCTCCCGTTCTTC
CDR3: CASSDWLPFF
D: -
J: TRBJ2-1
V: TRBV6-1
size: once
length: 10

DNA: TGTGCCCCGCAGCGGGAGGGCCGCGGCACAGATACGCAGTATTTT
CDR3: CAPQREGRGTDTQYF
D: TRBD2
J: TRBJ2-3
V: TRBV19
size: -
length: 15

DNA: TGTGCCAGCTGTAAGAGTCTGCATGACACTGAAGCTTTCTTT
CDR3: CASCKSLHDTEAFF
D: -
J: TRBJ1-1
V: TRBV11-2
size: -
length: 14

DNA: TGTGCCAGCAGTTTAGGGGGGGCTGTCGAGCAGTACTTC
CDR3: CASSLGGAVEQYF
D: -
J: TRBJ2-7
V: TRBV27
size: -
length: 13

DNA: TGTGCCAGCAGTTTAGGCGGGGTCGCGTACGAGCAGTACTTC
CDR3: CASSLGGVAYEQYF
D: -
J: TRBJ2-7
V: TRBV27
size: -
length: 14

DNA: TGTGCCAGCAAGACCTCTGGGGCCAACGTCCTGACTTTC
CDR3: CASKTSGANVLTF
D: -
J: TRBJ2-6
V: TRBV2
size: once
length: 13

DNA: TGTGCCAGCAGCCCCGGGACACCTTACGAGCAGTACTTC
CDR3: CASSPGTPYEQYF
D: -
J: TRBJ2-7
V: TRBV3-1/TRBV3-2
size: -
length: 13

DNA: TGCGCCAGCAGCCCCGTCGTTCTAGCGGGAGGTTCCTACGAGCAGTACTTC
CDR3: CASSPVVLAGGSYEQYF
D: TRBD2
J: TRBJ2-7
V: TRBV5-1
size: -
length: 17